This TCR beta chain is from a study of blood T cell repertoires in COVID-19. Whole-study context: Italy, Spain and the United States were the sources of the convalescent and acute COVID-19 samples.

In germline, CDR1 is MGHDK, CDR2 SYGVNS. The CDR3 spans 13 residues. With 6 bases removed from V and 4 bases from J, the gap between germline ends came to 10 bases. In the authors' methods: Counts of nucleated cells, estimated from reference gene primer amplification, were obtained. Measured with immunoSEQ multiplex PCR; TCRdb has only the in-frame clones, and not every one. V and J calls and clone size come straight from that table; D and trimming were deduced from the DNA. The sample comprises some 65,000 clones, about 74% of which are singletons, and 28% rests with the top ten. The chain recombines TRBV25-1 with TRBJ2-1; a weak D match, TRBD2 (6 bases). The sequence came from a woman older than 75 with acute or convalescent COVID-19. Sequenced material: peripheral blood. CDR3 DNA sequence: TGTGCCAGCAGAGCCGGGACTTACAATGAGCAGTTCTTC. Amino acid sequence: CASRAGTYNEQFF.